The clone carrying this TCR beta chain was seen many times. What it binds is unknown. The sample belongs to a study of neurological immune-mediated disorders. Study-wide findings and caveats: Among expanded clones, no CDR3 amino acid sequences were shared across subjects, a pattern suggesting private repertoires in all groups.

CDR3 length: 13 amino acids. The germline V and J ends were trimmed by 4 bases and 8 bases, with 12 bases remaining between them. The germline V gene has CDR1 SGHRS and CDR2 YFSETQ. The cDNA was generated by 5'RACE with 10-nucleotide random UMIs. Whenever a sequencing run was performed, it yielded over 170 million TCR-beta sequences from 15-18 subjects. TCRdb re-derived calls from the 5' RACE reads in MiXCR, one entry per CDR3 protein. The repertoire holds almost 30,000 distinct CDR3 sequences, about 12% seen once, with 5.5% to 7% in the top ten. Blood bank volunteers in Maryland, USA, served as healthy controls.

The chain joins TRBV5-1 to TRBJ1-4, with D unresolved. Sequencing was performed on PBMCs. The sequence derives from a woman aged 60-75 years in good health. The DNA for the CDR3 is TGCGCCAGCAGCATGGACGGCTTGGAAAAACTGTTTTTT. Its protein product is CASSMDGLEKLFF.